The 13 T cell receptor beta chains given below trace back to one sample, sequenced in a study of shared clonotypes between healthy human individuals. Libraries were prepared by immunoSEQ multiplex PCR; TCRdb keeps only in-frame clonotypes and omits some of them. The table shows about 2.1 million clones, with just over 90% occurring only once. Naive-designated CD8 cells lacked CD45RO, were positively enriched for CCR7, and omitted terminally differentiated effector memory CD45RA+ cells. The sample consisted of naive CD8+ T cells from PBMCs. The receptor set was obtained from a man between 18 and 29 years old in good health. Some clones in this sample may be carry-over from other donors' samples.

Notes on this clone: The identical CDR3 is also encoded by other nucleotide sequences in the sample. The CDR3 DNA reads as TGTGCCTGGAGGGACAGGGGGTCCTACGAGCAGTACTTC. Amino acid sequence: CAWRDRGSYEQYF. This sequence joins TRBV30 and TRBJ2-7; 10 bases fit TRBD1. The germline V gene has CDR1 GTSNPN and CDR2 SVGIG (reference sequence). The CDR3 contains 13 residues. After removal of 3 bases from V and 1 base from J, the junction contained 0 bases not matched to a gene.

V is TRBV5-8 and J is TRBJ2-7; D is perhaps TRBD1 (6 bases). CDR1 and CDR2 from the germline V gene are SGHTS and YDEGEE. The CDR3 runs 14 residues. Deletions cut 4 bases from V and 6 bases from J, with 17 bases between. CDR3 in DNA: TGTGCCAGCAGCCCGGTACAGGGAAGGAGCGAGCAGTACTTC. Translation gives CASSPVQGRSEQYF.

This clone has just a few counts. The chain carries TRBV27 and TRBJ1-5, with D hard to call. Germline CDR1 and CDR2: MNHEY and SMNVEV (reference sequence). V lost 0 bases and J lost 9, with 9 bases in between. The CDR3 is 13 residues long. This CDR3 reads CASSLSRVMPQHF. In DNA form, the CDR3 reads TGTGCCAGCAGTTTATCTAGGGTTATGCCCCAGCATTTT.

This clone was seen a single time. This chain links TRBV6-6 with TRBJ1-1; D might be TRBD1 (5 bases). CDR1 is MNHNY and CDR2 is SVGAGI in the germline V gene (reference sequence). This CDR3 comprises 15 residues. Trimming left V 5 bases short and J 3 bases short, with 16 bases between. The CDR3 nucleotides are TGTGCCAGCAGTAAAGGGGTATTCTTGGACACTGAAGCTTTCTTT. It specifies CASSKGVFLDTEAFF.

This clone is a singleton in its sample. The chain carries TRBV7-9 and TRBJ2-7; D might be TRBD1 (6 bases). Germline CDR1 reads SEHNR; CDR2 reads FQNEAQ (reference sequence). Trimming removed 5 bases at V and 0 bases at J, with 11 bases between. The CDR3 totals 14 residues. CDR3 region: CASSQTGISYEQYF. The CDR3 DNA reads as TGTGCCAGCAGCCAAACAGGGATCTCCTACGAGCAGTACTTC.

Only a few counts were recorded for this clone. Other DNA sequences in the same sample also yield this CDR3. This sequence joins TRBV5-4 and TRBJ2-7; D unresolved. This CDR3 contains 14 residues. Trimming cost V 0 bases and J 2 bases, with 9 bases left between them. CDR1 is SGHNT, CDR2 YYREEE, per germline (reference sequence). CDR3 DNA sequence: TGTGCCAGCAGCTTGGAAGGGCTCGCCTACGAGCAGTACTTC. This sequence encodes CASSLEGLAYEQYF. Drawing the rest from reference TRBV5-4 and TRBJ2-7, the complete variable domain is ETGVTQSPTHLIKTRGQQVTLRCSSQSGHNTVSWYQQALGQGPQFIFQYYREEENGRGNFPPRFSGLQFPNYSSELNVNALELDDSALYLCASSLEGLAYEQYFGPGTRLTVT.

This clone is a singleton in its sample. J is TRBJ1-1 and V is TRBV11-2, with a tentative D call TRBD1 (5 bases). The V end was cut by 3 bases, the J end by 4 bases, with 12 bases between. CDR1 is SGHAT and CDR2 is FQNNGV in the germline V gene. The CDR3 sequence is 14 residues long. CDR3 DNA: TGTGCCAGCAGCTTTGGGGGTGAGGGCACTGAAGCTTTCTTT. This gives the protein CASSFGGEGTEAFF.

The chain uses TRBV29-1 and TRBJ2-3; no firm D call. V lost 1 base, J lost 1 base, and 15 bases lay in between. The CDR3 spans 16 residues. Germline V gene sequence: CDR1 SQVTM, CDR2 ANQGSEA. The CDR3 DNA sequence: TGCAGCGTTGAAGCCGGGCAGAATCTTCGCACAGATACGCAGTATTTT. Translation: CSVEAGQNLRTDTQYF.

Of note for this clone: At the DNA level, this CDR3 is encoded by other sequences in the same sample as well. V usage is TRBV7-2 and J usage is TRBJ2-7, with 11 bases aligning to TRBD2. Germline CDR1 reads SGHTA; CDR2 reads FQGNSA. V shed 1 base, J shed 1 base, and the junction held 0 bases outside the gene matches. CDR3 length equals 15 residues. In DNA form, the CDR3 reads TGTGCCAGCAGCTTAGGACTAGCGGGATCCTACGAGCAGTACTTC. Its translation is CASSLGLAGSYEQYF.

Remarks on this clone: This specimen includes other DNA sequences encoding the same CDR3. The V gene is TRBV28, the J gene TRBJ1-1; 9 nucleotides align to TRBD1. This CDR3 region has 14 residues. With V trimmed by 6 bases and J by 4 bases, 6 bases remained unmatched. Looked up from germline, CDR1 is MDHEN and CDR2 is SYDVKM. The CDR3 reads CASSLDRGGTEAFF. For the CDR3, the DNA is TGTGCCAGCAGCCTTGACAGGGGGGGCACTGAAGCTTTCTTT.

The CDR3 protein is CASSLHFPDTQYF. CDR3 sequence (DNA): TGTGCCAGCAGTTTACATTTCCCAGATACGCAGTATTTT. V is TRBV6-5 and J is TRBJ2-3, with D unclear. V dropped 4 bases and J dropped 4 bases, with 9 bases sitting between them. The germline V gene encodes CDR1 MNHEY and CDR2 SVGAGI. CDR3 length: 13 amino acids.

This clone was picked up one time. The chain links TRBV13 to TRBJ2-7; perhaps TRBD2 as D (5 bases). Germline loops: CDR1 PRHDT, CDR2 FYEKMQ (reference sequence). There are 14 residues in the CDR3. The V gene lost 2 bases and the J gene lost 5 bases, with 13 bases spanning the gap. The CDR3 nucleotides are TGTGCCAGCAGCTTAATCGATCGGCGGGACGAGCAGTACTTC. It is translated as CASSLIDRRDEQYF. Full variable domain (remainder filled in from reference TRBV13 and TRBJ2-7): AAGVIQSPRHLIKEKRETATLKCYPIPRHDTVYWYQQGPGQDPQFLISFYEKMQSDKGSIPDRFSAQQFSDYHSELNMSSLELGDSALYFCASSLIDRRDEQYFGPGTRLTVT.

V gene TRBV27 combines with J gene TRBJ2-5, with 7 bases fitting TRBD1. Trimming removed 3 bases from V and 4 bases from J; junction bases left unmatched: 2. CDR3 length: 13 residues. The germline gives CDR1 MNHEY, CDR2 SMNVEV (reference sequence). CDR3 sequence: CASSFTGVETQYF. The CDR3 DNA reads TGTGCCAGCAGTTTCACAGGGGTAGAGACCCAGTACTTC.